This T cell receptor beta chain was captured by sequencing in a study of T cells in localized non-small cell lung cancer. Study findings and constraints: Adjacent lung tissue had a median about 58 of the top 100 clones found in the tumor. Owing to sequencing of a solitary tumor region, heterogeneity cannot be discounted. With higher T cell density in blood came longer overall survival. Uninvolved nearby lung showed the greatest T cell clonality, exceeding that found in tumor.

About this clone itself: Its antigen is unknown.

Clones were sequenced by immunoSEQ multiplex PCR, and TCRdb holds only the in-frame ones, with some missing. Here the sample spans about 30,000 clones, roughly 87% being singletons. Sample: peripheral blood, taken before any cancer treatment. This TCR was recovered from a woman aged 35 to 70 with stage I lung adenocarcinoma.

CDR3 protein: CASRKAGASTTDTQYF. CDR3 in DNA: TGTGCCAGCAGGAAAGCGGGAGCGTCTACCACAGATACGCAGTATTTT. The chain couples TRBV28 to TRBJ2-3; TRBD2 matches 8 bases. The V gene's germline CDR1 is MDHEN and CDR2 SYDVKM. With V trimmed by 6 bases and J by 2 bases, 10 bases remained unmatched. The CDR3 totals 16 residues.